The 16 T cell receptor beta chains reported below all come from one sample, sequenced in a study of CD8+CD57+ T cells in acquired aplastic anemia (dated by TCRdb to the late 2010s). TCRdb lists the instrument as Illumina HiSeq 2000. Profiling of TCR beta VDJ combinations and CDR3 sequences used genomic DNA as the template. TCRdb reprocessing: public reads trimmed at Q25 with fastp, clones called with MiXCR, in-frame beta chains kept. Rows merge per CDR3 protein into single entries with the most common DNA and genes. The sample yields 400,000 to 600,000 distinct CDR3 sequences; around 32% were counted once. 0.75% to 0.95% of the sample is in the top ten clones. Expansion of CD8+CD57+ cells had been shown by flow cytometry in the patients chosen for sequencing. The sequencing sample was made of sorted CD4+, CD8+, or CD8+CD57+ T cells (not recorded which) from PBMCs. The source of these receptors is a human donor with aplastic anemia.

This clonotype has at least ten counts. The chain uses TRBV4-1 and TRBJ1-6; weak D call: TRBD1 (6 bases). Trimming removed 1 base at V and 12 bases at J, with 22 bases between. The CDR3 runs to 17 residues. Looked up from germline, CDR1 is MGHRA and CDR2 is YSYEKL. The CDR3 sequence: CASSQGTDWDGALPLHF. The CDR3 nucleotides are TGCGCCAGCAGCCAAGGGACAGATTGGGACGGAGCATTACCCCTCCACTTT.

The chain combines TRBV6-2 or TRBV6-3 with TRBJ2-5, with no clear D. V gave up 8 bases and J gave up 1 base, with 8 bases separating them. The CDR3 runs to 12 residues. The germline gives CDR1 MNHEY, CDR2 SVGEGT. The CDR3 loop is CASCQAQETQYF. Written as DNA, the CDR3 is TGTGCCAGCTGTCAGGCCCAAGAGACCCAGTACTTC.

Many counts were recorded for this clonotype. The chain is built from TRBV2 and TRBJ1-1; D not resolved. V lost 3 bases, J lost 0 bases, and 8 bases lay in between. This CDR3 comprises 14 residues. Germline CDR1 reads SNHLY; CDR2 reads FYNNEI. The CDR3 loop reads CASSDTFLNTEAFF. CDR3 in DNA: TGTGCCAGCAGTGATACATTTTTGAACACTGAAGCTTTCTTT.

This clonotype was recorded at least ten times. The chain is built from TRBV14 and TRBJ2-7; D call uncertain. In germline, CDR1 is SGHDN, CDR2 FVKESK. V gave up 2 bases and J gave up 1 base, with 9 bases separating them. The CDR3 totals 14 residues. The CDR3 loop reads CASSQRPGSYEQYF. The CDR3 nucleotides are TGTGCCAGCAGCCAACGTCCCGGATCCTACGAGCAGTACTTC. The full variable domain, its missing parts supplied by reference TRBV14 and TRBJ2-7, is EAGVTQFPSHSVIEKGQTVTLRCDPISGHDNLYWYRRVMGKEIKFLLHFVKESKQDESGMPNNRFLAERTGGTYSTLKVQPAELEDSGVYFCASSQRPGSYEQYFGPGTRLTVT.

The chain joins TRBV7-9 to TRBJ1-4; the D gene is possibly TRBD1 (5 bases). The CDR3 runs to 15 residues. Trimming cost V 5 bases and J 8 bases, with 18 bases left between them. Germline assignment: CDR1 SEHNR and CDR2 FQNEAQ (reference sequence). The CDR3 bases are TGTGCCAGCAGCCCACGGGGTGGGGGTGAAGAAAAACTGTTTTTT. Translation gives CASSPRGGGEEKLFF.

In the case of this clonotype: This could be a read error, since a much larger clone is one nucleotide away. V is TRBV9 and J is TRBJ2-5, with 9 bases aligning to TRBD1. This CDR3 region has 15 residues. Germline lookup yields CDR1 SGDLS and CDR2 YYNGEE. The CDR3 sequence: CASSFSPQGAETQHF. Written as DNA, the CDR3 is TGTGCCAGCAGCTTTAGCCCACAGGGGGCGGAGACCCAGCACTTC.

The V gene is TRBV30, the J gene TRBJ1-3, with D possibly being TRBD1 (6 bases). The CDR3 runs to 12 residues. In germline, CDR1 is GTSNPN, CDR2 SVGIG (reference sequence). V was cut by 3 bases and J by 4 bases, with 7 bases left in between. CDR3 coding DNA: TGTGCCTGGAGCAGGGGCGGAAACACCATATATTTT. Residues: CAWSRGGNTIYF.

With respect to this clonotype: The junction departs from the called germline gene at one end, perhaps through a read error. V gene TRBV7-9 combines with J gene TRBJ2-6, with D hard to call. The CDR3 has 16 residues. Germline loops: CDR1 SEHNR, CDR2 FQNEAQ (reference sequence). The CDR3 protein is CASSQDGKGGANVLTF. CDR3 DNA sequence: TGCGCCAGCAGCCAAGATGGGAAAGGGGGGGCCAACGTCCTGACTTTC.

J is TRBJ1-3 and V is TRBV5-8; a weak D match, TRBD1 (6 bases). This CDR3 has 15 residues. Trimming pared 0 bases from V and 6 bases from J, leaving 13 bases between. The V gene's germline CDR1 is SGHTS and CDR2 YDEGEE. In DNA form, the CDR3 reads TGTGCCAGCAGCTTGGATTACAGGGATGAAAACACCATATATTTT. Amino acids: CASSLDYRDENTIYF.

About this clonotype: Mismatch with germline at one junction end may stem from a read error. The chain recombines TRBV2 with TRBJ2-7, with 12 bases identical to TRBD2. The CDR3 runs to 13 residues. Germline CDR1 is SNHLY and CDR2 is FYNNEI. The CDR3 DNA reads as TGTGCCAGCAGTCCGGGACTAGCGGGTGAGCAGCACTTC. Translated, it gives CASSPGLAGEQHF.

This clonotype was detected only a few times. The V and J genes are TRBV24-1 and TRBJ2-1; maybe TRBD2 (7 bases). The CDR3 loop spans 16 amino acids. V lost 5 bases and J lost 7, with 20 bases in between. Germline CDR1 and CDR2: KGHDR and SFDVKD. CDR3 amino acids: CATSGGGQGLSNEQFF. CDR3 nucleotide sequence: TGTGCCACCAGTGGGGGGGGGCAGGGGCTTTCGAATGAGCAGTTCTTC.

Many counts were recorded for this clonotype. The gene calls are TRBV24-1 and TRBJ1-5, with D tentatively TRBD1 (5 bases). Germline values: CDR1 KGHDR, CDR2 SFDVKD. There are 14 residues in the CDR3. V lost 5 bases and J lost 7, with 14 bases in between. CDR3 residues: CATSGPGVGQPQHF. In nucleotides, the CDR3 is TGTGCCACCAGTGGGCCGGGGGTCGGACAGCCCCAGCATTTT.

This clonotype was detected many times. This chain links TRBV2 with TRBJ2-7; 9 bases line up with TRBD1. The CDR3 spans 14 residues. Trimming took 6 bases from V and 3 from J; bases not matched to a gene: 6. The germline V gene encodes CDR1 SNHLY and CDR2 FYNNEI. In DNA form, the CDR3 reads TGTGCCAGCAGCAGGGGGACAGGGAGCTACGAGCAGTACTTC. As protein: CASSRGTGSYEQYF.

This clonotype has a handful of counts. This chain joins TRBV6-5 and TRBJ2-1, with 8 bases identical to TRBD1. There are 15 residues in the CDR3. Losses at the gene ends were 2 bases for V and 6 bases for J; bases not matched to a gene: 6. Germline V gene data show CDR1 as MNHEY and CDR2 as SVGAGI. This CDR3 is CASSYGVGTGNEQFF. The CDR3 bases are TGTGCCAGCAGTTACGGTGTCGGGACAGGCAATGAGCAGTTCTTC.

A word on this clonotype: Sequence at one end of the junction differs from germline and may be a read error. The chain is built from TRBV20-1 and TRBJ2-1; weak D call: TRBD2 (6 bases). Germline V gene sequence: CDR1 DFQATT, CDR2 SNEGSKA (reference sequence). The CDR3 length is 12 residues. The CDR3 sequence is CSARDYGRGFIF. The CDR3 coding sequence is TGCAGTGCTAGAGATTACGGGAGAGGCTTTATCTTC.

This clonotype was seen many times. V and J are TRBV25-1 and TRBJ1-3, with a tentative D call TRBD1 (5 bases). Germline assignment: CDR1 MGHDK and CDR2 SYGVNS. Trimming took 4 bases from V and 3 from J, leaving 10 bases between them. The length of the CDR3 is 14 residues. The CDR3 is CASSGAGRGNTIYF. The CDR3 coding sequence is TGTGCCAGCAGTGGTGCGGGACGTGGAAACACCATATATTTT. Full variable domain (outside the CDR3, taken from reference TRBV25-1 and TRBJ1-3): EADIYQTPRYLVIGTGKKITLECSQTMGHDKMYWYQQDPGMELHLIHYSYGVNSTEKGDLSSESTVSRIRTEHFPLTLESARPSHTSQYLCASSGAGRGNTIYFGEGSWLTVV.